These T cell receptor beta chains were read from a single sample in a study of sequential checkpoint blockade in melanoma. Assay used: immunoSEQ multiplex PCR; TCRdb lists only in-frame clones, some missing. In the table there are 35,000 to 50,000 clones, about nine tenths of which are singletons. The source was CD8+ T cells sorted from blood (inferred from file names), collected from a patient given nivolumab and ipilimumab in sequence. The receptors here all came from a human donor with melanoma. The CDR3 runs from the conserved cysteine through the conserved F or W. D genes are given only for firm matches.

d_gene	j_gene	v_gene	CDR3aa
TRBD1	TRBJ1-1	TRBV6-6	CASSATGGSEAFF
TRBD1	TRBJ1-2	TRBV6-5	CASSPDRAYGYTF
TRBD1	TRBJ2-3	TRBV6-4	CASSDGGQGATDTQYF
-	TRBJ1-1	TRBV5-1	CASSSGQLNTEAFF
-	TRBJ2-1	TRBV19	CASSIGAPLLANEQFF
TRBD1	TRBJ2-1	TRBV7-3	CASSSFAGGYNEQFF
-	TRBJ2-1	TRBV5-8	CASIAGPSSYNEQFF
TRBD1	TRBJ1-1	TRBV30	CAWSEYRGLVGTEAFF
-	TRBJ1-1	TRBV6-5	CASSYWQGNTEAFF
TRBD2	TRBJ2-2	TRBV7-9	CASSPGLAAPATGELFF